This entry concerns a single T cell receptor (beta chain). Its antigen is undetermined. The sample comes from a study of cytomegalovirus exposure and HLA in healthy donors. PCR used 60 Vbeta primers and 13 Jbeta primers. This table comes from immunoSEQ multiplex PCR, and its TCRdb copy is limited to in-frame clones, with some not included. Among about 140,000 clones listed, roughly 80% were seen once. Whole-study findings and limits: For TCR beta chains, V- and J-gene trimming was later linked to a missense DCLRE1C variant. Several of the most significant clusters appeared linked to common viral pathogens, based on a later analysis. In an earlier analysis, about 87% or about 30%: the productive usage of most TCR beta V segments.

Germline assignment: CDR1 MNHEY and CDR2 SMNVEV (reference sequence). Trimming removed 3 bases at V and 5 bases at J, with 11 bases between. This CDR3 is 13 amino acids long. This TCR was sampled from a woman in her 40s in good health and CMV-seronegative. Sequencing was carried out using PBMCs. This chain joins TRBV27 and TRBJ2-7; D is ambiguous. CDR3 sequence: CASSFTEAHEQYF. CDR3 in DNA: TGTGCCAGCAGTTTTACCGAAGCCCACGAGCAGTACTTC.